One sample yielded the 19 T cell receptor beta chains listed below, sequenced in a study of identifying expanded T cells in peripheral blood. Libraries were prepared by immunoSEQ multiplex PCR; TCRdb keeps only in-frame clonotypes and omits some of them. The sample carries some 80,000 clones, about 90% recorded once. What was sequenced was blood. The receptors were gathered from a person aged 18 to 75 in good health.

The genes are TRBV11-3 and TRBJ2-6; TRBD1 aligns across 10 bases. Trimming took 5 bases from V and 2 from J; bases not matched to a gene: 12. CDR1 and CDR2 (germline): SGHNT, YENEEA. The length of the CDR3 is 19 residues. The CDR3 DNA reads TGTGCCAGCAGCCCCTCTTTGACAGGGGGCCGCGCTGGGGCCAACGTCCTGACTTTC. It is translated as CASSPSLTGGRAGANVLTF.

J is TRBJ2-7 and V is TRBV7-2; the match to TRBD1 covers 7 bases. CDR3 length: 16 amino acids. Per germline, CDR1 SGHTA and CDR2 FQGNSA. V gave up 1 base and J gave up 4 bases; unmatched junction bases: 10. CDR3 sequence reads: CASSLGVPGQSYEQYF. The CDR3 nucleotides read TGTGCCAGCAGCTTAGGGGTTCCGGGACAGTCGTACGAGCAGTACTTC.

J is TRBJ2-6 and V is TRBV4-1; no clear D. V gave up 1 base and J gave up 0 bases, with 16 bases separating them. The CDR3 length is 19 residues. The V gene's germline CDR1 is MGHRA and CDR2 YSYEKL. CDR3 nucleotide sequence: TGCGCCAGCAGCCAAGTCTTGGTAGGGTCGGGCTCTGGGGCCAACGTCCTGACTTTC. Translating gives CASSQVLVGSGSGANVLTF.

The chain carries TRBV30 and TRBJ2-3; 8 positions agree with TRBD2. The CDR3 loop spans 13 amino acids. Germline V lookup: CDR1 GTSNPN, CDR2 SVGIG (reference sequence). V lost 2 bases to trimming and J lost 6 bases; unmatched junction nucleotides: 4. The chain's CDR3 is CAWSTGGADTQYF. Here the CDR3 DNA reads TGTGCCTGGAGTACGGGGGGGGCTGATACGCAGTATTTT.

The chain carries TRBV29-1 and TRBJ1-2, with D maybe TRBD1 (5 bases). Per germline, CDR1 SQVTM and CDR2 ANQGSEA. The CDR3 covers 12 residues. Deletions cut 5 bases from V and 5 bases from J, with 12 bases between. CDR3 coding DNA: TGCAGCGTTTTCAGGGATCCATATGGCTACACCTTC. It is translated as CSVFRDPYGYTF.

The rearrangement joins TRBV7-2 to TRBJ1-1, with unresolved D. Germline V CDR1 and CDR2: SGHTA, FQGNSA. The length of the CDR3 is 11 residues. V gave up 5 bases and J gave up 12 bases, with 13 bases separating them. The CDR3 nucleotides are TGTGCCAGCAGCCGGGGAGGAAATCCTTTCTTT. This translates into CASSRGGNPFF.

This clone appeared a single time. V is TRBV6-1 and J is TRBJ1-5; maybe TRBD1 (6 bases). The CDR3 covers 13 residues. Per germline, CDR1 MNHNS and CDR2 SASEGT. V lost 6 bases to trimming and J lost 3 bases, with 9 bases between them. CDR3 amino acids: CASRRTDNQPQHF. CDR3 in DNA: TGTGCCAGCAGGCGGACAGACAATCAGCCCCAGCATTTT.

V is TRBV4-1 and J is TRBJ2-3; 7 bases agree with TRBD2. There are 15 residues in the CDR3. The germline V gene encodes CDR1 MGHRA and CDR2 YSYEKL. Trimming took 0 bases from V and 5 from J; bases not matched to a gene: 5. CDR3 in DNA: TGCGCCAGCAGCCAAGAGTCGGGGAGGGGAGATACGCAGTATTTT. Protein: CASSQESGRGDTQYF.

The chain uses TRBV19 and TRBJ1-1; no reliable D call. Deletions cut 5 bases from V and 4 bases from J, with 14 bases between. The germline CDR1 and CDR2 sequences are LNHDA and SQIVND (reference sequence). This CDR3 contains 14 residues. The CDR3 is CASSFVARITEAFF. DNA of the CDR3: TGTGCCAGTAGTTTTGTGGCCAGAATCACTGAAGCTTTCTTT.

V gene TRBV7-6 combines with J gene TRBJ1-3; D ambiguous. The CDR3 has 16 amino acids. Looked up from germline, CDR1 is SGHVS and CDR2 is FNYEAQ. The V and J ends lost 1 base and 7 bases respectively, with 17 bases between them. The CDR3 here is CASSLEVTGRYNTIYF. The CDR3 DNA reads as TGTGCCAGCAGCTTAGAAGTGACGGGGAGGTACAACACCATATATTTT.

J is TRBJ2-7 and V is TRBV15; the D gene could be TRBD1 or TRBD2 (6 bases each). Germline CDR1 reads LNHNV; CDR2 reads YYDKDF (reference sequence). CDR3 length equals 14 residues. Trimming removed 1 base from V and 4 bases from J, with 11 bases in between. The CDR3 DNA reads as TGTGCCACCAGCAGAGCTCGAGGGGGGTACGAGCAGTACTTC. It is translated as CATSRARGGYEQYF.

The chain carries TRBV6-1 and TRBJ1-2; possibly TRBD1 for D (6 bases). Germline V gene lookup returns CDR1 MNHNS and CDR2 SASEGT. The germline V and J ends were trimmed by 1 base and 5 bases, with 14 bases remaining between them. The CDR3 has 15 residues. CDR3 sequence: CASSEDWGPAYGYTF. CDR3 in DNA: TGTGCCAGCAGTGAAGATTGGGGGCCAGCGTATGGCTACACCTTC.

This clone was counted a single time. This rearrangement joins TRBV5-6 to TRBJ1-5; D not certain. Germline lookup yields CDR1 SGHDT and CDR2 YYEEEE. The V gene lost 4 bases and the J gene lost 4 bases, with 18 bases spanning the gap. The CDR3 covers 16 residues. This CDR3 is CASSPNGPTVNQPQHF. CDR3 in DNA: TGTGCCAGCAGCCCGAATGGCCCCACAGTAAATCAGCCCCAGCATTTT.

The chain's CDR3 is CASSPPYADQNIQYF. CDR3 coding DNA: TGTGCCAGCTCACCACCATACGCGGACCAAAACATTCAGTACTTC. The chain links TRBV18 to TRBJ2-4; D unclear. V lost 0 bases, J lost 5 bases, and 11 bases lay in between. The CDR3 is 15 amino acids. The V gene's germline CDR1 is KGHSH and CDR2 LQKENI.

The chain joins TRBV5-1 to TRBJ2-5; perhaps TRBD2 as D (5 bases). CDR3 length equals 14 residues. V was clipped by 4 bases and J by 1 base, with 11 bases between them. The germline V gene has CDR1 SGHRS and CDR2 YFSETQ. The CDR3 reads CASSSGLTQETQYF. CDR3 in DNA: TGCGCCAGCAGCAGCGGACTTACCCAAGAGACCCAGTACTTC.

The chain employs TRBV30 and TRBJ1-2; 9 bases align to TRBD1. The germline CDR1 and CDR2 sequences are GTSNPN and SVGIG (reference sequence). The CDR3 is made up of 15 amino acids. The V segment lost 7 bases and the J segment 4 bases; nucleotides outside the gene matches: 13. The CDR3 DNA reads as TGTGCCTACCGGGACAGGGCCGGGCTTAGCTATGGCTACACCTTC. It codes for CAYRDRAGLSYGYTF.

The V gene is TRBV10-3, the J gene TRBJ2-7; 8 positions agree with TRBD2. Per germline, CDR1 ENHRY and CDR2 SYGVKD. The trim removed 4 bases at V and 2 bases at J, leaving 4 bases unmatched. The CDR3 runs 14 residues. This chain's CDR3 is CAISAGGATYEQYF. DNA for the CDR3: TGTGCCATCAGTGCGGGGGGGGCAACCTACGAGCAGTACTTC.

The rearrangement joins TRBV7-9 to TRBJ2-7, with D maybe TRBD1 (6 bases). CDR1 is SEHNR, CDR2 FQNEAQ, per germline (reference sequence). The CDR3 runs 13 residues. Trimming took off 5 bases at V and 2 bases at J, with 10 bases between the two ends. The CDR3 is CASSQGQTYEQYF. The CDR3 DNA reads TGTGCCAGCAGCCAAGGACAGACCTACGAGCAGTACTTC.

The V call is TRBV11-2, the J call TRBJ2-7; 8 bases match TRBD2. The germline CDR1 and CDR2 sequences are SGHAT and FQNNGV. The V and J ends lost 2 bases and 6 bases, in that order; junction bases with no gene match: 6. The CDR3 totals 14 residues. The CDR3 protein is CASSLHPAGVEQYF. The CDR3 coding sequence is TGTGCCAGCAGCTTACATCCAGCGGGGGTCGAGCAGTACTTC.